This T cell receptor beta chain was documented in a study of glioma-infiltrating T cells after dendritic cell vaccination. This CDR3 contains 13 residues. CDR1 is GTSNPN and CDR2 is SVGIG in the germline V gene (reference sequence). V shed 0 bases and J shed 6 bases, with 9 bases lying between them. Time point specified: after dendritic cell vaccination, including at tumor progression/relapse. Profiled with immunoSEQ multiplex PCR; TCRdb holds only in-frame clones, not every one. This sample has 75,000 to 85,000 clones, with more than 75% found just once. The starting material was blood, obtained after dendritic cell vaccination. The clonotype was recovered from a human donor with glioblastoma. This chain connects TRBV30 to TRBJ2-1, with D maybe TRBD2 (6 bases). The CDR3 DNA reads as TGTGCCTGGAGTGTAATGGGGGGCAATGAGCAGTTCTTC. Residues: CAWSVMGGNEQFF.